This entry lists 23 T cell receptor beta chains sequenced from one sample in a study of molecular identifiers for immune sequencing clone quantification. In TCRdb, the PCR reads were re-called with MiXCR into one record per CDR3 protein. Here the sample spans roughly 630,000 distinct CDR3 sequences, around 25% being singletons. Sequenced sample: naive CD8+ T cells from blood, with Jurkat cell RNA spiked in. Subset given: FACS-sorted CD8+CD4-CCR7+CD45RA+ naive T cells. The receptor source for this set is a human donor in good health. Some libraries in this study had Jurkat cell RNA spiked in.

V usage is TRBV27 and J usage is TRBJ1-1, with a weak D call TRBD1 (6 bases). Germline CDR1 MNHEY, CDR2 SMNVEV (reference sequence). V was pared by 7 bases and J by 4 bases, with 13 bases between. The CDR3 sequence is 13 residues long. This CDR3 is CASKTGTVTEAFF. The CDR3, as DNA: TGTGCCAGCAAAACAGGGACTGTCACTGAAGCTTTCTTT.

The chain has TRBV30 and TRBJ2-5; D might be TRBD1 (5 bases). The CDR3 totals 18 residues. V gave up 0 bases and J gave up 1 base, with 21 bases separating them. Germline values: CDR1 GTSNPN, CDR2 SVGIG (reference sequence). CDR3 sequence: CAWSVRLRGSGVQETQYF. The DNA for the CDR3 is TGTGCCTGGAGTGTACGTCTAAGGGGAAGTGGGGTCCAAGAGACCCAGTACTTC.

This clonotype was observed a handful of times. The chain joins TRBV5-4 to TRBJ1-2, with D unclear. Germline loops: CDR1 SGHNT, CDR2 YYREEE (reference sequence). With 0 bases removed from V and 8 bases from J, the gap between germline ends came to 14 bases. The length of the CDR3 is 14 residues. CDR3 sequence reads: CASSLEAGTRGYTF. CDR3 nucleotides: TGTGCCAGCAGCTTGGAGGCGGGAACGAGGGGCTACACCTTC.

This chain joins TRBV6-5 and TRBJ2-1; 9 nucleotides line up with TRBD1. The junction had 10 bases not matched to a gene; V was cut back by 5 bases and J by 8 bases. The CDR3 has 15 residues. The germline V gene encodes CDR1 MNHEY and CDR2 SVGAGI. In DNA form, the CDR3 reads TGTGCCAGCAGTGGCTCCGGGACAGGGCGCGATGAGCAGTTCTTC. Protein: CASSGSGTGRDEQFF.

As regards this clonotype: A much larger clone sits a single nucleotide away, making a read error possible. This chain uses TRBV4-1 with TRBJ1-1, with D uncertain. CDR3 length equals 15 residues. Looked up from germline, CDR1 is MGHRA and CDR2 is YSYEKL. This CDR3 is CAGSQDDPSGTEAFF. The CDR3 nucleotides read TGCGCCGGCAGCCAAGATGACCCCTCGGGCACTGAAGCTTTCTTT.

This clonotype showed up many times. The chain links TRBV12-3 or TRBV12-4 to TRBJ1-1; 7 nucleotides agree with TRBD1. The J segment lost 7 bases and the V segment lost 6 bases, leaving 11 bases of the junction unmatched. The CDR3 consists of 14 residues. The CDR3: CASSPTGTDNEAFF. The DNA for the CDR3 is TGTGCCAGCAGCCCCACCGGGACAGATAATGAAGCTTTCTTT.

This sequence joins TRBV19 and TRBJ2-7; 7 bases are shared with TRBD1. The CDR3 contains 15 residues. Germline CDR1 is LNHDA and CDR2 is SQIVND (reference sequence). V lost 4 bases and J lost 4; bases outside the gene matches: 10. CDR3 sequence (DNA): TGTGCCAGTAGTAGACGGGACAGAGAGTTATACGAGCAGTACTTC. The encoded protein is CASSRRDRELYEQYF.

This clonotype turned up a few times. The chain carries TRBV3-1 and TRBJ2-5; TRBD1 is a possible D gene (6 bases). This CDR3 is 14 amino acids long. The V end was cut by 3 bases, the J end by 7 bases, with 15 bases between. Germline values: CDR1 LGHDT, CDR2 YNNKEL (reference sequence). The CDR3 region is CASSQNTGPGTQYF. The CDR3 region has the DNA TGTGCCAGCAGCCAGAATACAGGGCCAGGGACCCAGTACTTC.

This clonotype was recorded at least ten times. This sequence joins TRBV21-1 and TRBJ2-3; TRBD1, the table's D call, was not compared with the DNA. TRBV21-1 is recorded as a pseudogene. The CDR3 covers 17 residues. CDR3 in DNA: TGTGCCAGCAACCTCCGCAGGGGACAGGGGAGCACAGATACGCAGTATTTT. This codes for CASNLRRGQGSTDTQYF.

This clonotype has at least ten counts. The CDR3: CASSIRGLNQPQHF. CDR3 DNA: TGTGCCAGCAGTATAAGGGGACTCAATCAGCCCCAGCATTTT. The chain employs TRBV28 and TRBJ1-5; tentative D call: TRBD1 (5 bases). CDR1 is MDHEN, CDR2 SYDVKM, per germline. This CDR3 contains 14 residues. V was clipped by 5 bases and J by 3 bases, with 11 bases between them.

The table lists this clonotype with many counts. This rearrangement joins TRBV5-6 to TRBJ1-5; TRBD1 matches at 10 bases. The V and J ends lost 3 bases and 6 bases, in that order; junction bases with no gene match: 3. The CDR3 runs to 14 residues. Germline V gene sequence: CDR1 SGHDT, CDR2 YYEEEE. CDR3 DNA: TGTGCCAGCAGCTCGGGACAGGGGCTTCAGCCCCAGCATTTT. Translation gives CASSSGQGLQPQHF.

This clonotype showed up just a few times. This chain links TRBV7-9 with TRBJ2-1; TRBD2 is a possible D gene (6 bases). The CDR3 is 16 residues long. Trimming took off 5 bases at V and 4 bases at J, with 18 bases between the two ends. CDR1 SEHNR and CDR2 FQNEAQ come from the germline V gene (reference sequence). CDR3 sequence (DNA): TGTGCCAGCAGCCCCCCCGTTGGCGGGGAGTACAATGAGCAGTTCTTC. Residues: CASSPPVGGEYNEQFF.

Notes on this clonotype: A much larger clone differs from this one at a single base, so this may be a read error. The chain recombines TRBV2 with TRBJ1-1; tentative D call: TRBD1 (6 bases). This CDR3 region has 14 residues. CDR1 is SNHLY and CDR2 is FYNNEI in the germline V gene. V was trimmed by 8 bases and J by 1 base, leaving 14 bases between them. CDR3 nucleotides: TGTGCCAGCGTTGGGGGACAATCGAACACTGAAGCTTTCTTT. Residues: CASVGGQSNTEAFF.

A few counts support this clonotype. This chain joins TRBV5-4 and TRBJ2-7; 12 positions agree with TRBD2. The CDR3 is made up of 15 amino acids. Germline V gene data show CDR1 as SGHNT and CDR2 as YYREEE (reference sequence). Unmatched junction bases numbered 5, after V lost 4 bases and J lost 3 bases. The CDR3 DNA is TGTGCCAGCAGCCCCTGGACTAGCGGGAACTACGAGCAGTACTTC. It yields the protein CASSPWTSGNYEQYF. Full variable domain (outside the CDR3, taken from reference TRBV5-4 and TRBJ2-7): ETGVTQSPTHLIKTRGQQVTLRCSSQSGHNTVSWYQQALGQGPQFIFQYYREEENGRGNFPPRFSGLQFPNYSSELNVNALELDDSALYLCASSPWTSGNYEQYFGPGTRLTVT.

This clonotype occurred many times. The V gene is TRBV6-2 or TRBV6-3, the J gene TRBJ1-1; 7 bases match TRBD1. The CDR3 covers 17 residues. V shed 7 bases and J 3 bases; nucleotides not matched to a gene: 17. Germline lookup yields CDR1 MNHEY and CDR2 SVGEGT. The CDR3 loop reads CASIGSEGAYMDTEAFF. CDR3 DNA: TGTGCCAGCATTGGGTCGGAGGGGGCTTATATGGACACTGAAGCTTTCTTT.

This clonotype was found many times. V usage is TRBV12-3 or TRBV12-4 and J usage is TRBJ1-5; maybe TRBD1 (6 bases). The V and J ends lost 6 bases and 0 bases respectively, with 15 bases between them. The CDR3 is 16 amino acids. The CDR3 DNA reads TGTGCCAGCAGCCAAACAGGGTTTGGTAGCAATCAGCCCCAGCATTTT. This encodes CASSQTGFGSNQPQHF.

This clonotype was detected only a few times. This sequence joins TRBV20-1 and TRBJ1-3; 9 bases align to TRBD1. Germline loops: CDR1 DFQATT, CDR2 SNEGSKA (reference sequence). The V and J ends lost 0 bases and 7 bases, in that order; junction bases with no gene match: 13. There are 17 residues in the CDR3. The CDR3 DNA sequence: TGCAGTGCTAGAGACACAGGGGGCCCGAATTTGAGTAACACCATATATTTT. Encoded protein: CSARDTGGPNLSNTIYF.

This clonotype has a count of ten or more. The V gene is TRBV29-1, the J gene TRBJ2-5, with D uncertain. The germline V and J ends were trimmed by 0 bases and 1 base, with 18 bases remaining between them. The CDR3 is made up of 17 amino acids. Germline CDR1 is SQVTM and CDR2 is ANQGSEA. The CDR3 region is CSVEDNTAALGQETQYF. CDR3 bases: TGCAGCGTTGAAGATAACACGGCAGCGCTGGGCCAAGAGACCCAGTACTTC.

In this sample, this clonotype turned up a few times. The CDR3 reads CASSEERNTEAFF. CDR3 coding DNA: TGCGCCAGCTCAGAGGAGAGGAACACTGAAGCTTTCTTT. This rearrangement joins TRBV5-1 to TRBJ1-1; D ambiguous. V dropped 7 bases and J dropped 1 base, with 11 bases sitting between them. This CDR3 has 13 residues. Germline V CDR1 and CDR2: SGHRS, YFSETQ.

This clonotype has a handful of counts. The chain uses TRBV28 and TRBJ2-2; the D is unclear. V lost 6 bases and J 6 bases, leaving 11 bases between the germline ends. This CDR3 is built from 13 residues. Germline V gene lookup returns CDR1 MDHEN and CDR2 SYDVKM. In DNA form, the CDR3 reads TGTGCCAGCAGAATTACAGACCCCGGGGAGCTGTTTTTT. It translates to CASRITDPGELFF. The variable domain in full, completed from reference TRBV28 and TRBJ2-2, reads DVKVTQSSRYLVKRTGEKVFLECVQDMDHENMFWYRQDPGLGLRLIYFSYDVKMKEKGDIPEGYSVSREKKERFSLILESASTNQTSMYLCASRITDPGELFFGEGSRLTVL.

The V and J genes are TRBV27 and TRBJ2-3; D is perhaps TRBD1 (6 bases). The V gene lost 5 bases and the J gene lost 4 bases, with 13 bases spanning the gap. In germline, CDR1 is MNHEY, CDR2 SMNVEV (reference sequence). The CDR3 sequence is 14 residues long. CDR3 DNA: TGTGCCAGCAGTCGACTCGACAGGTCAGATACGCAGTATTTT. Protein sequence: CASSRLDRSDTQYF.

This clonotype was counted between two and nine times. The CDR3 is CASSPLGDGYTF. The CDR3 DNA reads TGTGCCAGCAGTCCGCTGGGGGACGGCTACACCTTC. The rearrangement joins TRBV6-6 to TRBJ1-2; tentatively, D is TRBD1 (5 bases). CDR1 and CDR2 from the germline V gene are MNHNY and SVGAGI (reference sequence). There are 12 residues in the CDR3. Deletions cut 5 bases from V and 8 bases from J, with 12 bases between.

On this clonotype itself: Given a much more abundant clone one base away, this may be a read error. This CDR3 is CASSLPTGYNEELFF. The CDR3 coding sequence is TGTGCCAGCAGCCTCCCGACGGGATATAATGAAGAACTGTTTTTT. The rearrangement links TRBV7-9 to TRBJ1-4; the D is unclear. CDR3 size: 15 residues. The germline gives CDR1 SEHNR, CDR2 FQNEAQ (reference sequence).